Listed here are 15 T cell receptor beta chains from one sample, sequenced in a study of STAT5B mutations in CD4+ large granular lymphocyte leukemia. Repertoires were generated with immunoSEQ multiplex PCR, while TCRdb's copy carries only in-frame clones and drops some. This sample has 25,000 to 35,000 clones, with roughly 89% found just once. Sequenced material: CD4+ T cells from blood buffy coats. All receptors come from a human donor in good health.

The chain recombines TRBV5-4 with TRBJ1-2, with a weak D call TRBD1 (6 bases). Germline V gene sequence: CDR1 SGHNT, CDR2 YYREEE (reference sequence). Between the trimmed V and J ends, which lost 0 bases and 6 bases, there was a span of 9 bases. The CDR3 sequence is 13 residues long. DNA of the CDR3: TGTGCCAGCAGCTTGGAACAGGGCAATGGCTACACCTTC. Translation gives CASSLEQGNGYTF. The whole variable domain, remainder taken from reference TRBV5-4 and TRBJ1-2, is ETGVTQSPTHLIKTRGQQVTLRCSSQSGHNTVSWYQQALGQGPQFIFQYYREEENGRGNFPPRFSGLQFPNYSSELNVNALELDDSALYLCASSLEQGNGYTFGSGTRLTVV.

V is TRBV14 and J is TRBJ1-2; D might be TRBD1 (5 bases). V was shortened by 6 bases and J by 4 bases, with 18 bases between the two germline ends. The germline CDR1 and CDR2 sequences are SGHDN and FVKESK. The CDR3 runs 15 residues. CDR3 sequence (DNA): TGTGCCAGCAGTTCGGACAAATTTTTTCTCTATGGCTACACCTTC. This codes for CASSSDKFFLYGYTF.

The chain uses TRBV19 and TRBJ2-1; the match to TRBD1 covers 8 bases. The CDR3 spans 15 residues. Per the germline V gene, CDR1 is LNHDA and CDR2 is SQIVND (reference sequence). After removal of 6 bases from V and 3 bases from J, the junction contained 7 bases not matched to a gene. Here the CDR3 reads CASSTGTGLYNEQFF. In DNA, the CDR3 is TGTGCCAGTAGCACCGGGACAGGACTCTACAATGAGCAGTTCTTC.

The V and J genes are TRBV5-8 and TRBJ2-7, with 7 bases matching TRBD1. Germline V gene lookup returns CDR1 SGHTS and CDR2 YDEGEE. CDR3 length: 15 residues. The V and J ends lost 4 bases and 6 bases, in that order; junction bases with no gene match: 13. As DNA, the CDR3 is TGTGCCAGCAGCCCCCTTCGCTTACGGGACAGCGAGCAGTACTTC. This encodes CASSPLRLRDSEQYF.

This clone was detected once. CDR3 protein: CASSLSMGTTLGYTF. CDR3 DNA: TGTGCCAGCAGTTTATCGATGGGTACAACTCTTGGCTACACCTTC. The J gene is TRBJ1-2, the V gene TRBV27; no reliable D call. CDR3 length: 15 residues. Trimming left V 0 bases short and J 7 bases short, with 15 bases between. In germline, CDR1 is MNHEY, CDR2 SMNVEV (reference sequence).

The V call is TRBV29-1, the J call TRBJ2-1, with 7 bases matching TRBD1. The J segment lost 10 bases and the V segment lost 2 bases, leaving 8 bases of the junction unmatched. Germline V gene sequence: CDR1 SQVTM, CDR2 ANQGSEA. The CDR3 is 13 amino acids. Here the CDR3 DNA reads TGCAGCGTTGAAAGGGACAGCTTAGGGGAGCAGTTCTTC. It translates to CSVERDSLGEQFF.

This chain connects TRBV14 to TRBJ2-3, with 11 bases that match TRBD2. With V trimmed by 5 bases and J by 12 bases, 7 bases remained unmatched. The germline gives CDR1 SGHDN, CDR2 FVKESK. The CDR3 runs to 13 residues. CDR3 DNA: TGTGCCAGCAGCGCCACTAGCGGGAGTACTCAGTATTTT. Translation gives CASSATSGSTQYF.

The rearrangement joins TRBV19 to TRBJ2-3; D gene ambiguous. V lost 3 bases to trimming and J lost 0 bases, with 7 bases between them. The CDR3 sequence is 14 residues long. In germline, CDR1 is LNHDA, CDR2 SQIVND (reference sequence). The CDR3 protein is CASSMGSSTDTQYF. The CDR3 region has the DNA TGTGCCAGTAGTATGGGATCTAGCACAGATACGCAGTATTTT.

V gene TRBV14 combines with J gene TRBJ2-5, with D perhaps TRBD1 (5 bases). CDR3 size: 13 residues. Germline CDR1 SGHDN, CDR2 FVKESK. V was shortened by 1 base and J by 4 bases, with 7 bases between the two germline ends. The CDR3 DNA sequence: TGTGCCAGCAGCCAAGGGACACCAGAGACCCAGTACTTC. Its translation is CASSQGTPETQYF.

The genes are TRBV6-5 and TRBJ2-7; tentative D call: TRBD1 (6 bases). The length of the CDR3 is 14 residues. Germline CDR1 MNHEY, CDR2 SVGAGI. V lost 6 bases to trimming and J lost 1 base, with 13 bases between them. The CDR3 sequence: CASRWTAQSYEQYF. In DNA, the CDR3 is TGTGCCAGCAGATGGACAGCACAGTCCTACGAGCAGTACTTC.

The chain recombines TRBV10-3 with TRBJ2-3; a weak D match, TRBD2 (6 bases). The CDR3 extends over 16 amino acids. In germline, CDR1 is ENHRY, CDR2 SYGVKD. Trimming took 0 bases from V and 1 from J, leaving 11 bases between them. The CDR3 sequence: CAISESNGGRTDTQYF. The CDR3 DNA reads as TGTGCCATCAGTGAGTCGAACGGGGGTCGCACAGATACGCAGTATTTT.

The rearrangement joins TRBV10-3 to TRBJ1-4, with D possibly matching TRBD1 (5 bases). Trimming removed 3 bases at V and 5 bases at J, with 16 bases between. Germline V gene lookup returns CDR1 ENHRY and CDR2 SYGVKD. The CDR3 has 16 amino acids. For the CDR3, the DNA is TGTGCCATCAGTGAAAGAGGCTCGGGGACGAATGAAAAACTGTTTTTT. Protein: CAISERGSGTNEKLFF.

This chain joins TRBV11-2 and TRBJ2-5, with a weak D call TRBD2 (7 bases). V was clipped by 5 bases and J by 2 bases, with 21 bases between them. CDR3 size: 17 residues. Germline values: CDR1 SGHAT, CDR2 FQNNGV. The CDR3 region has the DNA TGTGCCAGCAGCCACCCCCGGGGGGCGGGAGAACAAGAGACCCAGTACTTC. Encoded protein: CASSHPRGAGEQETQYF.

The rearrangement joins TRBV28 to TRBJ2-7; no definite D call. Germline CDR1 reads MDHEN; CDR2 reads SYDVKM. This CDR3 is 13 amino acids long. Trimming removed 4 bases at V and 4 bases at J, with 11 bases between. For the CDR3, the DNA is TGTGCCAGCAGTTCCGAAACTCCATACGAGCAGTACTTC. Translation gives CASSSETPYEQYF.

The chain couples TRBV10-1 to TRBJ2-2; D unclear. Trimming took 7 bases from V and 5 from J, leaving 11 bases between them. This CDR3 is built from 13 residues. The germline V gene encodes CDR1 WNHNN and CDR2 SYGVQD (reference sequence). CDR3 protein: CASTPSRTGELFF. The CDR3, as DNA: TGCGCCAGCACCCCATCCCGAACCGGGGAGCTGTTTTTT.